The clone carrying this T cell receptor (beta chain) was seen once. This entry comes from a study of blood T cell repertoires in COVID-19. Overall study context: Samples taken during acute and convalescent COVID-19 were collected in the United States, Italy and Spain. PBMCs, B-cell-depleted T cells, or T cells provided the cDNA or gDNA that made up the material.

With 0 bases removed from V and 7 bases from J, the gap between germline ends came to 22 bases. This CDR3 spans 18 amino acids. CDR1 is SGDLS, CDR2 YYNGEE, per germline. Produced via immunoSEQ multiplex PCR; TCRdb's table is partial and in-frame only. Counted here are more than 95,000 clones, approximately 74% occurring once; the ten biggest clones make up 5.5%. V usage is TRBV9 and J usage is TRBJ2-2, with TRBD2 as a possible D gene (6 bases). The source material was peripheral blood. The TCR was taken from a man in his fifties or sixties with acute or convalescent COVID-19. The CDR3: CASSVASSRVIGGGELFF. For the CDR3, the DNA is TGTGCCAGCAGCGTAGCGTCTAGCCGGGTTATCGGGGGCGGGGAGCTGTTTTTT.